This T cell receptor beta chain was identified during a study of blood T cells in healthy people across ages. General study results and limits: No one knew whether donors had CMV, which possibly confounded expanded clonotype changes.

This clonotype has a handful of counts. Its antigen is still unknown. The authors ran a second PCR of roughly 6 to 12 cycles using a sample-barcoded 5' primer and a J-beta primer mix. TCRdb ran MiXCR on the 5' RACE reads and lists one entry per CDR3 protein. The profile shows hundreds of thousands of distinct CDR3 sequences, roughly 25% of them singletons. The ends lost 5 bases at V and 2 bases at J; junction bases unmatched: 3. Germline assignment: CDR1 MDHEN and CDR2 SYDVKM. This CDR3 spans 14 amino acids. This sample was also put to use in a study of T cells of mothers and their children.

The TCR sequence derives from a boy between 5 and 17 years old in good health. This chain uses TRBV28 with TRBJ2-5; 9 bases fit TRBD1. Sample: blood. The DNA for the CDR3 is TGTGCCAGCAGTGCAGACAGGGGGCAAGAGACCCAGTACTTC. Amino acid sequence: CASSADRGQETQYF.